The T cell receptor beta chain described here comes from a study of Tregs in tolerant kidney transplant recipients. Notes on the study in general: The most relevant donor-specific Treg TCRbeta repertoire apparently came from expansion with activated donor B cells. No direct test of biological reproducibility was done here.

Losses at the gene ends were 1 base for V and 10 bases for J; bases not matched to a gene: 8. The CDR3 spans 15 residues. CDR1 is SGHRS, CDR2 YFSETQ, per germline. Regulatory T cells were sorted from thawed PBMCs rested overnight at 37°C with 200 to 250 IU/ml IL-2. Only in-frame clones appear in the TCRdb table, and some are missing; sequencing was by immunoSEQ multiplex PCR. The table lists roughly 16,000 clones, around 77% of them singletons, with 1.5% to 2% in the top ten. Regarding this clone: Its matching antigen is unknown.

The clonotype was recovered from a human donor who received a combined kidney and bone marrow transplant. The sample in question was Tregs from blood, obtained before the transplant. J is TRBJ2-1 and V is TRBV5-1; 10 bases map to TRBD2. The CDR3 protein is CASSLMLAGAKEQFF. In DNA, the CDR3 is TGCGCCAGCAGCTTGATGCTAGCGGGGGCAAAAGAGCAGTTCTTC.